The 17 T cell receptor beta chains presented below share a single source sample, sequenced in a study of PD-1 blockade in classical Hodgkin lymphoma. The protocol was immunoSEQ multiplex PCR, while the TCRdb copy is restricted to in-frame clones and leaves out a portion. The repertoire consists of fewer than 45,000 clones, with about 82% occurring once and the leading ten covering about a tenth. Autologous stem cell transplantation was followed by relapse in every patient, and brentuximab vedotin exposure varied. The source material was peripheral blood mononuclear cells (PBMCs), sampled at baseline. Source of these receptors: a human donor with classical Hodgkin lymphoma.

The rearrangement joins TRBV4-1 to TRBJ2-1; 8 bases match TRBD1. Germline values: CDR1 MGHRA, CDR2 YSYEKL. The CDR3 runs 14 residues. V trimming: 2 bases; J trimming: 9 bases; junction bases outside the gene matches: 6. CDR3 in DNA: TGCGCCAGCAGCCAACAAACAGGGGGAGGTGAGCAGTTCTTC. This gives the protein CASSQQTGGGEQFF.

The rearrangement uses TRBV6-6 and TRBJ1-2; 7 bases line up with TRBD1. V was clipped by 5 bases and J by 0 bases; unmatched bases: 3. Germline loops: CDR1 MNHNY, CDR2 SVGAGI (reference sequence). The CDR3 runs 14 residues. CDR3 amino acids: CASSPRGTNYGYTF. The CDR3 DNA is TGTGCCAGCAGTCCCAGGGGGACTAACTATGGCTACACCTTC.

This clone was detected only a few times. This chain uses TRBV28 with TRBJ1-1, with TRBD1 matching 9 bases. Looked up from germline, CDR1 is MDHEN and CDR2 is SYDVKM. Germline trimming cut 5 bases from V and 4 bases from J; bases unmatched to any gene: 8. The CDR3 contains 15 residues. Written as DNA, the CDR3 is TGTGCCAGCAGTCCCCCGACAGGGGGGACCACTGAAGCTTTCTTT. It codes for CASSPPTGGTTEAFF.

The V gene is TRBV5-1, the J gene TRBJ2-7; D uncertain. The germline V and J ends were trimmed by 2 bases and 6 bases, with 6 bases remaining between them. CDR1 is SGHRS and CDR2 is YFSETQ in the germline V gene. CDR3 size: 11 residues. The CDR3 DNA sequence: TGCGCCAGCAGCTTTGGTTTCGAGCAGTACTTC. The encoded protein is CASSFGFEQYF. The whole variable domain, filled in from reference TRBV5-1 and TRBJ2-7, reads KAGVTQTPRYLIKTRGQQVTLSCSPISGHRSVSWYQQTPGQGLQFLFEYFSETQRNKGNFPGRFSGRQFSNSRSEMNVSTLELGDSALYLCASSFGFEQYFGPGTRLTVT.

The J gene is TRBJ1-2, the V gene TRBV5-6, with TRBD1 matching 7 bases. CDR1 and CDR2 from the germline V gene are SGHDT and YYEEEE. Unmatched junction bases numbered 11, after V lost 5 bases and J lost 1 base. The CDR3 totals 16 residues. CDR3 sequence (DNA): TGTGCCAGCAGAGGGACAGTCCAGACTCGTAACTATGGCTACACCTTC. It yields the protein CASRGTVQTRNYGYTF. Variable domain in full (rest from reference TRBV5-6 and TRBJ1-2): DAGVTQSPTHLIKTRGQQVTLRCSPKSGHDTVSWYQQALGQGPQFIFQYYEEEERQRGNFPDRFSGHQFPNYSSELNVNALLLGDSALYLCASRGTVQTRNYGYTFGSGTRLTVV.

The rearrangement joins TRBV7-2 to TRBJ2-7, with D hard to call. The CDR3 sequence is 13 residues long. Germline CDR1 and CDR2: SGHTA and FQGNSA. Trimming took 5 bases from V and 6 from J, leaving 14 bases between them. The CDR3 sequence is CASSRWTAGEQYF. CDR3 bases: TGTGCCAGCAGCCGATGGACGGCCGGCGAGCAGTACTTC.

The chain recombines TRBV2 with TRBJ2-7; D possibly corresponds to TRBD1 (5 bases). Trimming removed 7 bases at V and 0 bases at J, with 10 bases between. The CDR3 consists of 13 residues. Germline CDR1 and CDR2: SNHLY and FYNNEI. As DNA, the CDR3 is TGTGCCAGCACCCGACAGAGCTCCTACGAGCAGTACTTC. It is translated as CASTRQSSYEQYF.

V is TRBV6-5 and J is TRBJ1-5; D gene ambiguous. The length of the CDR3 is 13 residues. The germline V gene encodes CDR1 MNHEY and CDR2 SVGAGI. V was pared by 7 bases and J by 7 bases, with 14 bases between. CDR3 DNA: TGTGCCAGCACAGACGGGCTGGGACAGCCCCAGCATTTT. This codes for CASTDGLGQPQHF.

CDR3 sequence reads: CASSSPGNSYNEQFF. CDR3 sequence (DNA): TGTGCCAGCAGCTCTCCGGGGAACTCCTACAATGAGCAGTTCTTC. This chain joins TRBV7-6 and TRBJ2-1, with D maybe TRBD2 (5 bases). V gave up 4 bases and J gave up 0 bases, with 10 bases separating them. The CDR3 has 15 amino acids. Germline V gene data show CDR1 as SGHVS and CDR2 as FNYEAQ.

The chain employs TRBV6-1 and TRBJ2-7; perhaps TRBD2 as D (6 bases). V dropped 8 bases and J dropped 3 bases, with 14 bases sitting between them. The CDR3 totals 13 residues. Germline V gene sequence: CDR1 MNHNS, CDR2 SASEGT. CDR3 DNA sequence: TGTGCCAGCGTCCTCGGGAGTCTCTACGAGCAGTACTTC. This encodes CASVLGSLYEQYF.

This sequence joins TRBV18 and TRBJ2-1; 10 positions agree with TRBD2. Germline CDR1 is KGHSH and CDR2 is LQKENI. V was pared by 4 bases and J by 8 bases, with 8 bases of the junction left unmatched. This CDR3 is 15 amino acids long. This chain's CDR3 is CASSQLAGRYDEQFF. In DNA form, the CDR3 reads TGTGCCAGCTCACAACTAGCGGGAAGGTACGATGAGCAGTTCTTC.

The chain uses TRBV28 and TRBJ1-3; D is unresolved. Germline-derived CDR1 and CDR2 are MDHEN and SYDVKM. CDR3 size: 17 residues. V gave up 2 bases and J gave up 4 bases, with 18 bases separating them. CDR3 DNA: TGTGCCAGCAGTTTACCCATTGACGCCATTGGAGGAAACACCATATATTTT. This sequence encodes CASSLPIDAIGGNTIYF.

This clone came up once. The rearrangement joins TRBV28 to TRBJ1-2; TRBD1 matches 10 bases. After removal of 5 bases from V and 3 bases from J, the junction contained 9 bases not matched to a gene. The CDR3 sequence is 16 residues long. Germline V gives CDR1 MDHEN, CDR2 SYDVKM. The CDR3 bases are TGTGCCAGCAGTACTGGGACAGGGGCGGTGGACTATGGCTACACCTTC. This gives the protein CASSTGTGAVDYGYTF.

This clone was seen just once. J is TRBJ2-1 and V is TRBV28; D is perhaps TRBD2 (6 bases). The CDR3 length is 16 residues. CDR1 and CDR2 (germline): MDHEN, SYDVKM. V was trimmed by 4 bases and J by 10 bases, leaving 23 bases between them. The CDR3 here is CASSSRSGQSLDEQFF. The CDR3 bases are TGTGCCAGCAGTTCACGGAGCGGGCAGTCGTTAGACGAGCAGTTCTTC.

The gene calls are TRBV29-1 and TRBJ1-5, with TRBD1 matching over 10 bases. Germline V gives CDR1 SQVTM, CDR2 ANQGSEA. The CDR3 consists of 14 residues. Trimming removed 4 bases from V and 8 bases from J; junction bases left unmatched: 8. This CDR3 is CSVAGTGASEPQHF. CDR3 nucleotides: TGCAGCGTTGCCGGGACAGGGGCTTCGGAGCCCCAGCATTTT.

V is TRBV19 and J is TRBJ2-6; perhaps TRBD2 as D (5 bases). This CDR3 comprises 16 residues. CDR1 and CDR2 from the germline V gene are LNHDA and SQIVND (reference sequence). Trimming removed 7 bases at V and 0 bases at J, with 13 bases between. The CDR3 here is CASTSKAGSGANVLTF. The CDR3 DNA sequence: TGTGCCAGTACCAGTAAGGCGGGCTCTGGGGCCAACGTCCTGACTTTC.

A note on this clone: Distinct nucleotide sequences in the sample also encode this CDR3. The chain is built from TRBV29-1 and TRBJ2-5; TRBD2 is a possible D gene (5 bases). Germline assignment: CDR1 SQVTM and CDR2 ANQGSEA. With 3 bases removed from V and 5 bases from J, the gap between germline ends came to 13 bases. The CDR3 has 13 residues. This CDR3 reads CSVDPGTGETQYF. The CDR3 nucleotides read TGCAGCGTTGACCCGGGAACCGGGGAGACCCAGTACTTC.